What follows are 14 T cell receptor beta chains derived from one specimen sequenced in a study of PD-1 blockade in classical Hodgkin lymphoma. Method: immunoSEQ multiplex PCR; TCRdb's copy keeps in-frame clones and lacks some. The sample records about 58,000 clones, more than 85% being singletons. Every patient was affected by relapse after autologous stem cell transplantation, while exposure to brentuximab vedotin was not uniform. This material consisted of peripheral blood mononuclear cells (PBMCs), taken before the second cycle of nivolumab. The receptor set was obtained from a human donor with classical Hodgkin lymphoma.

This chain links TRBV4-3 with TRBJ2-2, with D hard to call. Germline-derived CDR1 and CDR2 are LGHNA and YSLEER. V lost 4 bases and J lost 9, with 6 bases in between. This CDR3 comprises 11 residues. The CDR3 DNA follows: TGCGCCAGCAGCCCCGGAAGGGAGCTGTTTTTT. Translation: CASSPGRELFF.

J is TRBJ2-7 and V is TRBV28; TRBD2 agrees at 7 bases. CDR1 MDHEN and CDR2 SYDVKM come from the germline V gene. V was clipped by 7 bases and J by 3 bases; unmatched bases: 6. The CDR3 has 13 residues. CDR3 DNA: TGTGCCAGCACCTTGGGAGGGAGCTACGAGCAGTACTTC. As protein: CASTLGGSYEQYF.

This clone was counted a single time. CDR3 sequence reads: CASSLAPDKGGRGNTEAFF. The CDR3 DNA follows: TGTGCCAGCAGCTTAGCCCCGGACAAAGGGGGTCGTGGAAACACTGAAGCTTTCTTT. The chain combines TRBV7-6 with TRBJ1-1; D possibly corresponds to TRBD1 (6 bases). In germline, CDR1 is SGHVS, CDR2 FNYEAQ. This CDR3 is built from 19 residues. Deletions cut 0 bases from V and 2 bases from J, with 22 bases between.

The genes are TRBV7-9 and TRBJ2-7; tentative D call: TRBD1 (5 bases). The germline V and J ends were trimmed by 1 base and 4 bases, with 11 bases remaining between them. Germline loops: CDR1 SEHNR, CDR2 FQNEAQ (reference sequence). The CDR3 spans 14 residues. The CDR3 reads CASSLGLDSYEQYF. The CDR3 DNA sequence: TGTGCCAGCAGCTTAGGCCTCGACAGTTACGAGCAGTACTTC.

This clone is a singleton in its sample. The V call is TRBV5-1, the J call TRBJ1-4, with 8 bases identical to TRBD1. The CDR3 length is 16 residues. The germline gives CDR1 SGHRS, CDR2 YFSETQ. Trimming took 0 bases from V and 3 from J; bases not matched to a gene: 4. The CDR3 bases are TGCGCCAGCAGCTTGGGGACAGGGCCGGCTAATGAAAAACTGTTTTTT. It codes for CASSLGTGPANEKLFF.

V usage is TRBV7-6 and J usage is TRBJ2-4; D call uncertain. V lost 5 bases to trimming and J lost 0 bases, with 11 bases between them. CDR1 is SGHVS, CDR2 FNYEAQ, per germline. The CDR3 sequence is 15 residues long. The CDR3 region is CASSRRMLAKNIQYF. DNA for the CDR3: TGTGCCAGCAGCAGGCGGATGCTAGCCAAAAACATTCAGTACTTC.

V gene TRBV27 combines with J gene TRBJ2-1, with 7 bases matching TRBD1. The CDR3 loop spans 16 amino acids. After removal of 2 bases from V and 2 bases from J, the junction contained 6 bases not matched to a gene. Looked up from germline, CDR1 is MNHEY and CDR2 is SMNVEV (reference sequence). CDR3 amino acids: CASSLVFTGAYNEQFF. The CDR3, as DNA: TGTGCCAGCAGTTTAGTCTTTACAGGGGCCTACAATGAGCAGTTCTTC.

This chain connects TRBV4-1 to TRBJ2-5; 7 bases agree with TRBD2. The CDR3 runs 17 residues. The V gene's germline CDR1 is MGHRA and CDR2 YSYEKL. The V segment lost 0 bases and the J segment 0 bases; nucleotides outside the gene matches: 7. In DNA, the CDR3 is TGCGCCAGCAGCCAAGAGAGGACTAGTTCGTACCAAGAGACCCAGTACTTC. It is translated as CASSQERTSSYQETQYF.

V is TRBV7-2 and J is TRBJ2-7; 12 bases line up with TRBD2. This CDR3 has 15 residues. J was trimmed by 0 bases and V by 5 bases; bases with no gene match: 2. The germline V gene encodes CDR1 SGHTA and CDR2 FQGNSA. CDR3 coding DNA: TGTGCCAGCAGCCCGACTAGCGGGAGCTCCTACGAGCAGTACTTC. Translation: CASSPTSGSSYEQYF.

V and J are TRBV5-4 and TRBJ1-2; perhaps TRBD1 as D (6 bases). The germline CDR1 and CDR2 sequences are SGHNT and YYREEE (reference sequence). The ends were cut back, 4 bases at V and 4 bases at J, with 17 bases in the middle. The CDR3 spans 15 residues. CDR3 DNA sequence: TGTGCCAGCAGCCCTCCAGGGGTTGAGGTCTATGGCTACACCTTC. Residues: CASSPPGVEVYGYTF.

V usage is TRBV16 and J usage is TRBJ1-3; no clear D gene. The CDR3 loop spans 14 amino acids. Germline V CDR1 and CDR2: KGHSY, FQNENV. The V end lost 0 bases, the J end lost 5 bases, and 8 bases lay between the germline ends. CDR3 loop: CASSQSNGRNTIYF. CDR3 sequence (DNA): TGTGCCAGCAGCCAATCCAACGGACGAAACACCATATATTTT.

This rearrangement joins TRBV27 to TRBJ1-1; no clear D gene. Trimming took off 3 bases at V and 4 bases at J, with 9 bases between the two ends. The CDR3 sequence is 13 residues long. Germline V gives CDR1 MNHEY, CDR2 SMNVEV (reference sequence). In nucleotides, the CDR3 is TGTGCCAGCAGTTTGGCAGGACGCACTGAAGCTTTCTTT. It codes for CASSLAGRTEAFF.

As regards this clone: One junction end does not reproduce the germline sequence, and a read error may be involved. The V call is TRBV2, the J call TRBJ2-7; 7 bases agree with TRBD2. Germline V gene sequence: CDR1 SNHLY, CDR2 FYNNEI. The CDR3 is made up of 13 amino acids. CDR3 in DNA: TGTGCCAGCGGTGACTGGACTAGCTACGAGCAGTACTTC. It translates to CASGDWTSYEQYF.

V usage is TRBV28 and J usage is TRBJ1-5; unclear D gene. Trimming took off 6 bases at V and 7 bases at J, with 10 bases between the two ends. Germline CDR1 is MDHEN and CDR2 is SYDVKM. The CDR3 contains 12 residues. CDR3 bases: TGTGCCAGCAGCATTAATATCCAGCCCCAGCATTTT. It codes for CASSINIQPQHF.